The 11 T cell receptor beta chains in this list originate from one sample, sequenced in a study of blood T cell repertoires in COVID-19. Sequencing used immunoSEQ multiplex PCR; TCRdb keeps in-frame clones, though not all of them. The table lists around 500,000 clones, more than 75% of them singletons. Sequenced input: PBMCs or T cells enriched from blood (not recorded which). The receptors shown here come from a woman aged 40 to 55 who had recovered from COVID-19.

The chain joins TRBV9 to TRBJ2-2; tentatively, D is TRBD2 (5 bases). This CDR3 region has 16 residues. CDR1 and CDR2 from the germline V gene are SGDLS and YYNGEE. Between the trimmed V and J ends, which lost 0 bases and 7 bases, there was a span of 16 bases. Written as DNA, the CDR3 is TGTGCCAGCAGCGTAGGAGGGTTTGCGGGTGGCGGGGAGCTGTTTTTT. This translates into CASSVGGFAGGGELFF.

This rearrangement joins TRBV5-1 to TRBJ1-1; a weak D match, TRBD1 (5 bases). V shed 4 bases and J shed 1 base, with 14 bases lying between them. CDR3 length: 15 residues. Germline V lookup: CDR1 SGHRS, CDR2 YFSETQ. CDR3 protein: CASSRDGRANTEAFF. CDR3 bases: TGCGCCAGCAGCCGAGATGGCAGGGCGAACACTGAAGCTTTCTTT.

The V call is TRBV5-6, the J call TRBJ2-7, with 8 positions matching TRBD2. After removal of 3 bases from V and 0 bases from J, the junction contained 2 bases not matched to a gene. Per germline, CDR1 SGHDT and CDR2 YYEEEE. CDR3 length equals 14 residues. The CDR3 protein is CASSSGTSSYEQYF. CDR3 coding DNA: TGTGCCAGCAGCTCCGGGACTAGCTCCTACGAGCAGTACTTC.

V and J are TRBV24-1 and TRBJ2-7, with D perhaps matching TRBD2 (5 bases). This CDR3 has 14 residues. The V and J ends lost 3 bases and 2 bases respectively, with 10 bases between them. CDR1 is KGHDR, CDR2 SFDVKD, per germline. In DNA, the CDR3 is TGTGCCACCAGTGATCGCACTAGGACCTACGAGCAGTACTTC. It specifies CATSDRTRTYEQYF.

The chain is built from TRBV18 and TRBJ1-5, with a weak D call TRBD1 (5 bases). Deletions cut 0 bases from V and 3 bases from J, with 9 bases between. CDR1 is KGHSH, CDR2 LQKENI, per germline. The length of the CDR3 is 15 residues. The chain's CDR3 is CASSPPGQDNQPQHF. The DNA of the CDR3 is TGTGCCAGCTCACCACCGGGGCAGGACAATCAGCCCCAGCATTTT.

V is TRBV30 and J is TRBJ1-5, with D perhaps matching TRBD1 (5 bases). The germline CDR1 and CDR2 sequences are GTSNPN and SVGIG (reference sequence). V gave up 3 bases and J gave up 4 bases, with 13 bases separating them. The CDR3 is 14 amino acids. CDR3 bases: TGTGCCTGGAGGGGGCTGGAGGGGAATCAGCCCCAGCATTTT. Translation gives CAWRGLEGNQPQHF.

J is TRBJ1-2 and V is TRBV5-1; the match to TRBD1 covers 8 bases. Germline trimming cut 4 bases from V and 7 bases from J; bases unmatched to any gene: 9. Per germline, CDR1 SGHRS and CDR2 YFSETQ. The CDR3 sequence is 14 residues long. The CDR3 protein is CASSQGQALAGYTF. In DNA form, the CDR3 reads TGCGCCAGCAGCCAGGGACAGGCCCTAGCTGGCTACACCTTC. Full variable domain (missing parts from reference TRBV5-1 and TRBJ1-2): KAGVTQTPRYLIKTRGQQVTLSCSPISGHRSVSWYQQTPGQGLQFLFEYFSETQRNKGNFPGRFSGRQFSNSRSEMNVSTLELGDSALYLCASSQGQALAGYTFGSGTRLTVV.

This chain joins TRBV6-1 and TRBJ1-2, with a weak D call TRBD1 (5 bases). This CDR3 has 14 residues. Germline V gene data show CDR1 as MNHNS and CDR2 as SASEGT. Between the trimmed V and J ends, which lost 1 base and 2 bases, there was a span of 8 bases. This chain's CDR3 is CASSEGRQNYGYTF. The CDR3 DNA follows: TGTGCCAGCAGTGAAGGGAGACAGAACTATGGCTACACCTTC.

Only a few counts were recorded for this clone. The chain combines TRBV11-2 with TRBJ2-7; perhaps TRBD2 as D (5 bases). Germline V gives CDR1 SGHAT, CDR2 FQNNGV. V was shortened by 5 bases and J by 6 bases, with 20 bases between the two germline ends. The CDR3 is 15 residues long. CDR3 nucleotides: TGTGCCAGCAGCCCAATTCATGACCTCCGGGGCGAGCAGTACTTC. Translated, it gives CASSPIHDLRGEQYF.

The V call is TRBV19, the J call TRBJ2-2; TRBD1 aligns across 7 bases. Germline lookup yields CDR1 LNHDA and CDR2 SQIVND (reference sequence). CDR3 size: 16 residues. V shed 3 bases, J shed 6 bases, and the junction held 10 bases outside the gene matches. CDR3 protein: CASSIPGTGASGELFF. The CDR3 bases are TGTGCCAGTAGTATCCCCGGAACAGGGGCATCCGGGGAGCTGTTTTTT.

This chain connects TRBV18 to TRBJ2-2; 7 bases agree with TRBD2. Germline CDR1 is KGHSH and CDR2 is LQKENI. The junction had 9 bases not matched to a gene; V was cut back by 2 bases and J by 6 bases. There are 16 residues in the CDR3. CDR3 bases: TGTGCCAGCTCACCAGGGTCCGGGAGGAATGCCGGGGAGCTGTTTTTT. As protein: CASSPGSGRNAGELFF.